This T cell receptor beta chain was found in a study of T cell repertoires in cytomegalovirus infection. On the study more broadly: Public TCR beta signatures were indicative of both CMV infection and a matching HLA type.

This CDR3 is 15 amino acids long. Germline V gives CDR1 DFQATT, CDR2 SNEGSKA (reference sequence). V was pared by 3 bases and J by 6 bases, with 8 bases of the junction left unmatched. Overall study findings and caveats: The cumulative frequency of public TCR beta families identified carriers of CMV plus the relevant HLA. It was HLA-C-restricted CMV-specific TCR beta clonotypes that dominated the response ex vivo.

TCRdb ran MiXCR on the reads and lists one entry per CDR3 protein. The table shows 200,000 to 300,000 distinct CDR3 sequences, with roughly 15% occurring only once. The table lists this clonotype with a few counts. Its antigen is as yet unknown. The source of this sequence is a human donor in good health (CMV status not recorded). Some clones in this sample may be carry-over from other donors' samples. The chain has TRBV20-1 and TRBJ1-5; 10 bases fit TRBD1. The sample comprised PBMCs. In DNA form, the CDR3 reads TGCAGTGCTAGGGACACCGGGACAGGGGTTCAGCCCCAGCATTTT. This translates into CSARDTGTGVQPQHF.